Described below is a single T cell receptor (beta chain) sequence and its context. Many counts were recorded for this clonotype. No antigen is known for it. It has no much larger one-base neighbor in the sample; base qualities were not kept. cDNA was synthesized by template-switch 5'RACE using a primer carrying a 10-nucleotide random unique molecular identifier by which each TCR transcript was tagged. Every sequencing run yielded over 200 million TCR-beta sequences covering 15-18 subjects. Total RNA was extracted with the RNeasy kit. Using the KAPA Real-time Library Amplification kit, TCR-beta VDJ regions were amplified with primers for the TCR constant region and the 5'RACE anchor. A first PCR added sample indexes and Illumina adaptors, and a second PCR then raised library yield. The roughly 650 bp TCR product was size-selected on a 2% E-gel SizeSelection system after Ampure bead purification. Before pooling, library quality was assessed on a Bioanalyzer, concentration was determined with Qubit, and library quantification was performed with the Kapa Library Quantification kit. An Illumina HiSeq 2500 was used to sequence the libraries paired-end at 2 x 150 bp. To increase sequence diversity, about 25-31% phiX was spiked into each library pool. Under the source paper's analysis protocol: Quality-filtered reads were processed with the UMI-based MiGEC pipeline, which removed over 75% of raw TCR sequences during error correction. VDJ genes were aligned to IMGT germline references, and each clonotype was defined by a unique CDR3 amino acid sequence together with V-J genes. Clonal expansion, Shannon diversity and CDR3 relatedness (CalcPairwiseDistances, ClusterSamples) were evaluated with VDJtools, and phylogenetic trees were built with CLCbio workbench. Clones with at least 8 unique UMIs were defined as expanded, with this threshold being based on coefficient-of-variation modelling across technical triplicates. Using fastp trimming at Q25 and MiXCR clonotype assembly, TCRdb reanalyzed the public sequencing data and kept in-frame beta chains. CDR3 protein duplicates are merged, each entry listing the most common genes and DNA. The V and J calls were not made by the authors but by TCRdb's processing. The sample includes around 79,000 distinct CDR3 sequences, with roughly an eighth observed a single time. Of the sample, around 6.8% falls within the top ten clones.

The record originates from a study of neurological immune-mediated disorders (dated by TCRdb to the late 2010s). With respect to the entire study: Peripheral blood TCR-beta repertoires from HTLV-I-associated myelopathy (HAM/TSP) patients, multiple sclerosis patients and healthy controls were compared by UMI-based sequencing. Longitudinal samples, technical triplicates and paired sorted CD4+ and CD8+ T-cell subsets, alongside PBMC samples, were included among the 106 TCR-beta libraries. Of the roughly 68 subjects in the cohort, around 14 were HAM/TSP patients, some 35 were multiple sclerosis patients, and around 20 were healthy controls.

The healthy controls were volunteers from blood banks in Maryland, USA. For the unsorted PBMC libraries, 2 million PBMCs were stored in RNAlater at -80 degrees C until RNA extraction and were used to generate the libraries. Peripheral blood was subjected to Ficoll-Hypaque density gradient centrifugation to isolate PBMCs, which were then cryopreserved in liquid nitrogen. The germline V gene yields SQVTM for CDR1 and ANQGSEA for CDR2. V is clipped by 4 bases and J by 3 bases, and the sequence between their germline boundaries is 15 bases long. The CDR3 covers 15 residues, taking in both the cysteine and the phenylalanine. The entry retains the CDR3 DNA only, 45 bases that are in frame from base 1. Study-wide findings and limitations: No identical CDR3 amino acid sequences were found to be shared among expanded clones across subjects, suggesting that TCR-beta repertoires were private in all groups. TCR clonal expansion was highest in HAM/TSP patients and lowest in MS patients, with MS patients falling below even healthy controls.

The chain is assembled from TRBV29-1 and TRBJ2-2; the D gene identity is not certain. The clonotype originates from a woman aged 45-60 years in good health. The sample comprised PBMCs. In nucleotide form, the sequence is TGCAGCGTTGCCGAGCGCGGACCGCACACCGGGGAGCTGTTTTTT. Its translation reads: CSVAERGPHTGELFF.